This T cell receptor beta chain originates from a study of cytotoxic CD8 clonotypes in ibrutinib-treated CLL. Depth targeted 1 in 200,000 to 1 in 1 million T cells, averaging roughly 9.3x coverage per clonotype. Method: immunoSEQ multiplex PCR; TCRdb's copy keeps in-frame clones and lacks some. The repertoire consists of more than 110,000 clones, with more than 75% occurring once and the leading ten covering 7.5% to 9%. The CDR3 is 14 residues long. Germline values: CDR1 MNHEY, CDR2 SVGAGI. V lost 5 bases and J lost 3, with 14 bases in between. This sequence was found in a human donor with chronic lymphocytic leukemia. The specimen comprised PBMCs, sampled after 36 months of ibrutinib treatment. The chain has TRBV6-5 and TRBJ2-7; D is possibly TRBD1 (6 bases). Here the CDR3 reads CASSPGQMYYEQYF. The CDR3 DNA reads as TGTGCCAGCAGTCCAGGACAGATGTACTACGAGCAGTACTTC.